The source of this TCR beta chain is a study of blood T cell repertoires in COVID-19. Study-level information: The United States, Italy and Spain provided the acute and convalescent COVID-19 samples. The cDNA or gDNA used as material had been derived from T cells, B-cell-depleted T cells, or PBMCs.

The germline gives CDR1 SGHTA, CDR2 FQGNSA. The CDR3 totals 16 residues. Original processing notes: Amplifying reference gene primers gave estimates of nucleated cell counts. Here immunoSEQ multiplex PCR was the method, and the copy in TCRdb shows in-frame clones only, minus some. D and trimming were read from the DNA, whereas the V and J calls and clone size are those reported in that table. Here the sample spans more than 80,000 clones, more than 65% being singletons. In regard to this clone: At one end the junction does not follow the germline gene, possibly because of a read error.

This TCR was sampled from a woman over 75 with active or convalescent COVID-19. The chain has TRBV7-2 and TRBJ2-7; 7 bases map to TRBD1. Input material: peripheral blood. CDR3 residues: CASSLGRQGWNYEQYF. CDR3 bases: TGTGCCAGCAGTTTAGGAAGACAGGGATGGAACTACGAGCAGTACTTC.